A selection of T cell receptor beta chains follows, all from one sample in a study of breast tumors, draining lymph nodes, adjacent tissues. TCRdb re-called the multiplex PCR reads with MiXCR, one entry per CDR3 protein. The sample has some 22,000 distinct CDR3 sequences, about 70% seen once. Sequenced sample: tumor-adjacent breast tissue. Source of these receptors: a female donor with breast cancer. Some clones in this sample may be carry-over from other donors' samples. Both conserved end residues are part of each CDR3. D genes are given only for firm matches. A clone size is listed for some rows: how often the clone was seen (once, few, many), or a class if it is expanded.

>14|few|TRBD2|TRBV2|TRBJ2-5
CASRASGSQETQYF
TGTGCCAGCAGGGCGAGCGGGAGCCAAGAGACCCAGTACTTC
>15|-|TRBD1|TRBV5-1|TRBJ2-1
CASSLRVTGSNEQFF
TGTGCCAGCAGCTTGAGGGTGACAGGGAGCAATGAGCAGTTCTTC
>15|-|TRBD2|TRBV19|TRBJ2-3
CASSTTSGRADTQYF
TGTGCCAGTAGTACGACTAGCGGGAGAGCAGATACGCAGTATTTT
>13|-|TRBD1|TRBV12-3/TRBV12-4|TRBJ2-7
CASKPRDRTEQYF
TGTGCCAGCAAGCCCCGGGACAGGACCGAGCAGTATTTC
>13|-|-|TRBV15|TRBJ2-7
CATSASRSYEQYF
TGTGCCACCAGCGCAAGCCGTTCCTACGAGCAGTACTTC
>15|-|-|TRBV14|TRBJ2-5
CASSQWYSRPETQYF
TGTGCCAGCAGCCAATGGTACAGCCGGCCGGAGACCCAGTACTTC
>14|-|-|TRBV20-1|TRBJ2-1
CSAAGAGTYNEQFF
TGCAGTGCCGCGGGGGCTGGGACCTACAATGAGCAGTTCTTC
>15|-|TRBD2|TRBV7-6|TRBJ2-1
CASSLGTSGPGGQFF
TGTGCCAGCAGCTTAGGGACTAGCGGGCCCGGAGGGCAGTTCTTC
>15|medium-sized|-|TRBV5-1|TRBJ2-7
CASSLAGQSSYEQYF
TGCGCCAGCAGCTTGGCAGGGCAGAGCTCCTACGAGCAGTACTTC
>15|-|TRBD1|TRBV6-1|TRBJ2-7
CASNLQGFPSYEQYF
TGTGCCAGCAATCTACAGGGGTTTCCCTCCTACGAGCAGTACTTC
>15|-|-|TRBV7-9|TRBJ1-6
CASTKSSSYNSPLHF
TGTGCCAGCACCAAGTCCAGCTCCTATAATTCACCCCTCCACTTT
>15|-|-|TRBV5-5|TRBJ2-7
CASSLGAGFVYEQYF
TGTGCCAGCAGCTTGGGGGCAGGGTTTGTCTACGAGCAGTACTTC
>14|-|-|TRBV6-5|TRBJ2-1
CASSYRASLHEQFF
TGTGCCAGCAGTTACAGGGCTAGCTTACATGAGCAGTTCTTC
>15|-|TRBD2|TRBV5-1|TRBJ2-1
CASSWRLADGNEQFF
TGCGCCAGCAGCTGGAGGCTAGCGGATGGCAATGAGCAGTTCTTC
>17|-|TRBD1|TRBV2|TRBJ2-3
CASSGSVVQGRTDTQYF
TGTGCCAGCAGTGGATCGGTCGTACAGGGGAGAACAGATACGCAGTATTTT
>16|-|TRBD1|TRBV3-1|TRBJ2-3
CASSLMGGQGPDTQYF
TGTGCCAGCAGCCTAATGGGAGGACAGGGGCCAGATACGCAGTATTTT
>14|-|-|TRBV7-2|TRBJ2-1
CASSPPTSTDEQFF
TGTGCCAGCAGCCCCCCGACTAGTACCGATGAGCAGTTCTTC
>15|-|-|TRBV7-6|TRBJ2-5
CASSLGRDYQETQYF
TGTGCCAGCAGCTTAGGCCGGGACTACCAAGAGACCCAGTACTTC
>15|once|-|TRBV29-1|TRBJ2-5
CSVEAWDLFEETQYF
TGCAGCGTTGAAGCCTGGGACCTTTTCGAGGAGACCCAGTACTTC
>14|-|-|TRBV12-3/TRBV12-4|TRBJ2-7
CASSTGLSFHEQYF
TGTGCCAGCAGTACGGGACTCTCGTTCCACGAGCAGTACTTC
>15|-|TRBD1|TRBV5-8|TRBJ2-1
CASRPQGTVYNEQFF
TGTGCCAGCAGACCTCAGGGGACAGTCTACAATGAGCAGTTCTTC
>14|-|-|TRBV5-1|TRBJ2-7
CASSGCGLSYEQYF
TGCGCCAGCAGCGGTTGCGGCCTCTCCTACGAGCAGTACTTC
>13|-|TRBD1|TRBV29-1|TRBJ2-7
CSVRDRATYEQYF
TGCAGCGTCCGGGACAGGGCCACCTACGAGCAGTACTTC
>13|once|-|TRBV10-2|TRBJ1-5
CASSATGGQPQHF
TGCGCCAGCAGTGCGACAGGAGGTCAGCCCCAGCATTTT